This T cell receptor (beta chain) was identified during a study of blood T cell repertoires in COVID-19. Germline CDR1 MNHEY, CDR2 SMNVEV (reference sequence). V lost 2 bases and J lost 4, with 17 bases in between. This CDR3 is built from 16 residues. The protocol was immunoSEQ multiplex PCR, while the TCRdb copy is restricted to in-frame clones and leaves out a portion. The profile shows around 250,000 clones, under 90% of them singletons. The chain has TRBV27 and TRBJ1-2; tentative D call: TRBD1 (6 bases). The TCR comes from a young man who had recovered from COVID-19. Specimen: PBMCs or T cells enriched from blood (not recorded which). CDR3 nucleotide sequence: TGTGCCAGCAGTTTAGCGTTTCGGGGGGGCGGCTATGGCTACACCTTC. It translates to CASSLAFRGGGYGYTF.